This T cell receptor (beta chain) was captured by sequencing in a study of blood T cell repertoires in COVID-19. Study details: Acute and convalescent COVID-19 specimens originated in the United States, Italy and Spain.

The authors' processing: Researchers report that nucleated cell counts were estimated from reference gene primer amplification. Repertoires were generated with immunoSEQ multiplex PCR, while TCRdb's copy carries only in-frame clones and drops some. That table gives V, J and clone size, and the DNA gave D and trimming. The table includes 200,000 to 300,000 clones, 92% detected once. The CDR3 loop spans 14 amino acids. With 6 bases removed from V and 0 bases from J, the gap between germline ends came to 10 bases. Germline assignment: CDR1 KGHDR and CDR2 SFDVKD. Sequenced material: peripheral blood. This receptor was identified in a man aged 25 to 40 with COVID-19, enrolled during active disease. This chain joins TRBV24-1 and TRBJ2-5; tentatively, D is TRBD1 (6 bases). Here the CDR3 DNA reads TGTGCCACCAGTCCACAGGGTAACCAAGAGACCCAGTACTTC. Its protein product is CATSPQGNQETQYF.